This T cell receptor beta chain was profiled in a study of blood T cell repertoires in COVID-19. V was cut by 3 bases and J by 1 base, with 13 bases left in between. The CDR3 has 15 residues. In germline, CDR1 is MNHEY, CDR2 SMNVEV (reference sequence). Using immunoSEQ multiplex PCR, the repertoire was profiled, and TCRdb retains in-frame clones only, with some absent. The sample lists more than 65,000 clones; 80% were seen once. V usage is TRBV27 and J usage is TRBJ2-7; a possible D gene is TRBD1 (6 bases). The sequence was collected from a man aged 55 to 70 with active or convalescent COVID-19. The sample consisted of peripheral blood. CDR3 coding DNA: TGTGCCAGCAGTTTCTCAGGGGTGGCTTCCTACGAGCAGTACTTC. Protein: CASSFSGVASYEQYF.